The 30 T cell receptor beta chains below were found in one sample sequenced in a study of cytomegalovirus exposure and HLA in healthy donors. The primer mix had 60 Vbeta and 13 Jbeta primers. Clones were read by immunoSEQ multiplex PCR, and TCRdb kept only the in-frame ones, dropping some. The table has under 130,000 clones, roughly 69% seen once; the top ten hold roughly 2.5%. The sequencing sample was made of PBMCs. These receptors were taken from a man aged 45 to 65 in good health and CMV-seropositive.

This clone came up a few times. This chain connects TRBV15 to TRBJ1-2, with D unresolved. The V gene lost 0 bases and the J gene lost 3 bases, with 8 bases spanning the gap. Germline values: CDR1 LNHNV, CDR2 YYDKDF (reference sequence). This CDR3 is built from 14 residues. In nucleotides, the CDR3 is TGTGCCACCAGCAGAGATGGTAACTACTATGGCTACACCTTC. Amino acids: CATSRDGNYYGYTF.

This chain connects TRBV6-6 to TRBJ1-1; D remains unclear. V was clipped by 4 bases and J by 12 bases, with 24 bases between them. The CDR3 runs to 15 residues. CDR1 and CDR2 from the germline V gene are MNHNY and SVGAGI (reference sequence). The CDR3 DNA reads as TGTGCCAGCAGTTCGCAAAGCTCGGACCGTAGCGAACCTTTCTTT. Residues: CASSSQSSDRSEPFF.

The chain uses TRBV2 and TRBJ2-1, with D maybe TRBD1 (6 bases). From germline, CDR1 is SNHLY and CDR2 FYNNEI. Trimming removed 4 bases at V and 2 bases at J, with 12 bases between. This CDR3 contains 15 residues. This chain's CDR3 is CASSGQGFTYNEQFF. The CDR3 nucleotides read TGTGCCAGCAGTGGGCAGGGGTTCACCTACAATGAGCAGTTCTTC. Full variable domain (missing parts from reference TRBV2 and TRBJ2-1): EPEVTQTPSHQVTQMGQEVILRCVPISNHLYFYWYRQILGQKVEFLVSFYNNEISEKSEIFDDQFSVERPDGSNFTLKIRSTKLEDSAMYFCASSGQGFTYNEQFFGPGTRLTVL.

This clone was counted a single time. J is TRBJ1-1 and V is TRBV6-5; 8 nucleotides match TRBD1. Trimming removed 6 bases from V and 1 base from J; junction bases left unmatched: 7. Germline CDR1 is MNHEY and CDR2 is SVGAGI. CDR3 length equals 15 residues. The CDR3 reads CASRLSTGANTEAFF. The CDR3 DNA is TGTGCCAGCAGGCTGTCGACAGGGGCGAACACTGAAGCTTTCTTT.

The chain has TRBV28 and TRBJ1-5; D is uncertain. Trimming stripped 5 bases from V and 4 bases from J, with 6 bases between. The CDR3 spans 12 residues. Germline V gives CDR1 MDHEN, CDR2 SYDVKM. The CDR3 is CASSGQNQPQHF. The CDR3 DNA sequence: TGTGCCAGCAGTGGTCAGAATCAGCCCCAGCATTTT.

This rearrangement joins TRBV9 to TRBJ2-7; 12 bases agree with TRBD2. The CDR3 runs 15 residues. J lost 3 bases, V lost 0 bases, and 1 base had no gene match. Germline V gene sequence: CDR1 SGDLS, CDR2 YYNGEE. Here the CDR3 DNA reads TGTGCCAGCAGCGTAGGACTAGCGGGGGTCTACGAGCAGTACTTC. Translated, it gives CASSVGLAGVYEQYF.

Here the CDR3 DNA reads TGTGCCAGCAGTTGGTTCATGGGCGATGGCTACACCTTC. This translates into CASSWFMGDGYTF. The chain joins TRBV27 to TRBJ1-2; no clear D gene. There are 13 residues in the CDR3. The V end was cut by 4 bases, the J end by 6 bases, with 12 bases between. Looked up from germline, CDR1 is MNHEY and CDR2 is SMNVEV (reference sequence).

The CDR3 spells CASSARTSGAYNEQFF. The CDR3, as DNA: TGTGCCAGCAGCGCCCGAACTAGCGGGGCCTACAATGAGCAGTTCTTC. This chain joins TRBV9 and TRBJ2-1, with 10 bases identical to TRBD2. This CDR3 is 16 amino acids long. Per germline, CDR1 SGDLS and CDR2 YYNGEE. V lost 3 bases, J lost 2 bases, and 5 bases stayed unmatched.

The chain combines TRBV7-6 with TRBJ2-1; no reliable D call. Germline V gives CDR1 SGHVS, CDR2 FNYEAQ. The CDR3 totals 11 residues. V lost 5 bases to trimming and J lost 13 bases, with 12 bases between them. The CDR3 spells CASSVSNVQFF. In DNA form, the CDR3 reads TGTGCCAGCAGCGTATCTAACGTCCAGTTCTTC.

V is TRBV4-1 and J is TRBJ2-3, with 11 nucleotides matching TRBD2. The CDR3 is made up of 18 amino acids. The V and J ends lost 1 base and 0 bases, in that order; junction bases with no gene match: 6. Germline-derived CDR1 and CDR2 are MGHRA and YSYEKL. CDR3 DNA sequence: TGCGCCAGCAGCCAAGTTTGGACTAGCGGGTTTAGCACAGATACGCAGTATTTT. It yields the protein CASSQVWTSGFSTDTQYF.

This clone appeared a few times. The chain links TRBV4-2 to TRBJ2-5; no definite D call. The ends were cut back, 0 bases at V and 3 bases at J, with 5 bases in the middle. The CDR3 has 13 amino acids. Germline V gene lookup returns CDR1 LGHNA and CDR2 YNFKEQ. CDR3 sequence: CASSQDIEETQYF. For the CDR3, the DNA is TGTGCCAGCAGCCAAGATATTGAAGAGACCCAGTACTTC.

The chain joins TRBV29-1 to TRBJ2-5; 8 nucleotides match TRBD2. Trimming at V came to 5 bases and at J to 2 bases, leaving 10 bases not matched to a gene. This CDR3 is 15 amino acids long. Germline V gene data show CDR1 as SQVTM and CDR2 as ANQGSEA. As DNA, the CDR3 is TGCAGCGTTTTAAAAGCGGGAGTCGAGCAAGAGACCCAGTACTTC. It specifies CSVLKAGVEQETQYF.

The chain carries TRBV6-1 and TRBJ2-7; D is unclear. This CDR3 has 12 amino acids. Germline V CDR1 and CDR2: MNHNS, SASEGT. Trimming cost V 5 bases and J 0 bases, with 5 bases left between them. Here the CDR3 reads CASSTDSYEQYF. The CDR3 DNA reads as TGTGCCAGCAGTACAGACTCCTACGAGCAGTACTTC.

In its sample, this clone was seen a few times. The chain combines TRBV6-5 with TRBJ2-1; 9 positions agree with TRBD1. The germline gives CDR1 MNHEY, CDR2 SVGAGI. CDR3 length: 14 amino acids. V dropped 6 bases and J dropped 7; count of bases not matched to a gene: 7. CDR3 sequence: CASSSGTGMNEQFF. CDR3 nucleotides: TGTGCCAGCAGCTCCGGGACAGGGATGAATGAGCAGTTCTTC.

This chain connects TRBV27 to TRBJ2-7; 7 nucleotides line up with TRBD1. J was trimmed by 9 bases and V by 5 bases; bases with no gene match: 10. Per the germline V gene, CDR1 is MNHEY and CDR2 is SMNVEV (reference sequence). This CDR3 spans 13 amino acids. CDR3 nucleotide sequence: TGTGCCAGCAGTCCCCACGGGACAGCGATGCAGTACTTC. Translated: CASSPHGTAMQYF.

The J gene is TRBJ1-1, the V gene TRBV18; 11 bases map to TRBD1. The CDR3 has 15 residues. Germline trimming cut 6 bases from V and 3 bases from J; bases unmatched to any gene: 6. Germline V lookup: CDR1 KGHSH, CDR2 LQKENI. CDR3 residues: CASSDRGRPDTEAFF. DNA for the CDR3: TGTGCCAGCTCGGACAGGGGGCGCCCGGACACTGAAGCTTTCTTT.

The rearrangement joins TRBV6-6 to TRBJ1-4; D perhaps matches TRBD1 (5 bases). This CDR3 is built from 15 residues. Germline CDR1 is MNHNY and CDR2 is SVGAGI (reference sequence). The V end was cut by 5 bases, the J end by 4 bases, with 14 bases between. The CDR3, as DNA: TGTGCCAGCAGTCCCCCGGTGGGGCTTAATGAAAAACTGTTTTTT. Its protein is CASSPPVGLNEKLFF.

The V call is TRBV5-1, the J call TRBJ2-1, with 13 bases that match TRBD2. The CDR3 length is 18 residues. Losses at the gene ends were 0 bases for V and 9 bases for J; bases not matched to a gene: 12. CDR1 SGHRS and CDR2 YFSETQ come from the germline V gene. The DNA for the CDR3 is TGCGCCAGCAGCTTGGGGACTAGCGGGGGCCAAATGCGGGGTGAGCAGTTCTTC. Translation gives CASSLGTSGGQMRGEQFF.

The J gene is TRBJ2-3, the V gene TRBV7-9, with 11 bases matching TRBD2. With 1 base clipped from V and 6 bases from J, the junction kept 6 bases outside the gene matches. The CDR3 consists of 16 residues. The germline V gene encodes CDR1 SEHNR and CDR2 FQNEAQ (reference sequence). The CDR3 region has the DNA TGTGCCAGCAGCTTAGGGCTAGCGGGGGGCAAGGATACGCAGTATTTT. It specifies CASSLGLAGGKDTQYF.

This sequence joins TRBV2 and TRBJ1-5, with TRBD1 as a possible D gene (5 bases). Germline V CDR1 and CDR2: SNHLY, FYNNEI. CDR3 length equals 14 residues. Trimming pared 3 bases from V and 6 bases from J, leaving 12 bases between. The CDR3 loop is CASSDRRGSQPQHF. The CDR3 DNA is TGTGCCAGCAGTGATAGGAGGGGCTCTCAGCCCCAGCATTTT.

The chain links TRBV14 to TRBJ2-3; 7 bases align to TRBD1. The V and J ends lost 3 bases and 5 bases, in that order; junction bases with no gene match: 14. Germline V CDR1 and CDR2: SGHDN, FVKESK. The CDR3 has 17 residues. CDR3 nucleotide sequence: TGTGCCAGCAGCCAGATGAAGACAGGGAGAATTGAAGATACGCAGTATTTT. Translating gives CASSQMKTGRIEDTQYF.

The chain couples TRBV5-1 to TRBJ2-1, with D tentatively TRBD2 (6 bases). The length of the CDR3 is 11 residues. Trimming pared 0 bases from V and 13 bases from J, leaving 8 bases between. Germline CDR1 is SGHRS and CDR2 is YFSETQ. CDR3 nucleotides: TGCGCCAGCAGCTTGGGGGGGGACCAGTTCTTC. As protein: CASSLGGDQFF.

The chain has TRBV10-3 and TRBJ2-7; D may be TRBD2 (6 bases). The germline CDR1 and CDR2 sequences are ENHRY and SYGVKD. The CDR3 contains 15 residues. Trimming cost V 4 bases and J 0 bases, with 13 bases left between them. CDR3 amino acids: CAISGEVTYSYEQYF. DNA for the CDR3: TGTGCCATCAGTGGGGAGGTGACCTACTCCTACGAGCAGTACTTC.

The gene calls are TRBV2 and TRBJ1-2, with D possibly TRBD1 on 6 matching bases. Between the trimmed V and J ends, which lost 4 bases and 0 bases, there was a span of 9 bases. Germline V gene sequence: CDR1 SNHLY, CDR2 FYNNEI. The CDR3 has 14 residues. The CDR3 protein is CASSGQVANYGYTF. CDR3 in DNA: TGTGCCAGCAGTGGACAGGTAGCTAACTATGGCTACACCTTC.

This clone was picked up one time. For the CDR3, the DNA is TGTGCCACAACAGGGACCCTCGGGACCGGGGAGCTGTTTTTT. It is translated as CATTGTLGTGELFF. The chain uses TRBV19 and TRBJ2-2, with a weak D call TRBD1 (6 bases). The CDR3 length is 14 residues. Trimming took off 10 bases at V and 5 bases at J, with 17 bases between the two ends. CDR1 is LNHDA and CDR2 is SQIVND in the germline V gene (reference sequence).

V gene TRBV18 combines with J gene TRBJ1-4; tentatively, D is TRBD1 (5 bases). Germline V gene lookup returns CDR1 KGHSH and CDR2 LQKENI. V lost 6 bases, J lost 4 bases, and 21 bases lay in between. The length of the CDR3 is 17 residues. CDR3 sequence reads: CASSSRAPGNINEKLFF. CDR3 DNA sequence: TGTGCCAGCTCTTCCAGAGCCCCAGGGAACATTAATGAAAAACTGTTTTTT.

The rearrangement joins TRBV19 to TRBJ2-7, with a tentative D call TRBD2 (6 bases). The CDR3 is 12 amino acids. The V and J ends lost 4 bases and 4 bases respectively, with 8 bases between them. Germline V gene data show CDR1 as LNHDA and CDR2 as SQIVND (reference sequence). Written as DNA, the CDR3 is TGTGCCAGTAGTAGTCGGGGGTACGAGCAGTACTTC. Translated, it gives CASSSRGYEQYF.

The V gene is TRBV19, the J gene TRBJ1-2, with unresolved D. The length of the CDR3 is 13 residues. CDR1 and CDR2 (germline): LNHDA, SQIVND (reference sequence). V shed 3 bases and J shed 4 bases, with 9 bases lying between them. The CDR3 loop reads CASSMRRFYGYTF. The CDR3 DNA reads TGTGCCAGTAGTATGCGCAGGTTCTATGGCTACACCTTC.

The DNA of the CDR3 is TGTGCCATTTCGCGGCCGGGACAGGTCATGCCCCAGCATTTT. This gives the protein CAISRPGQVMPQHF. The rearrangement joins TRBV28 to TRBJ1-5, with TRBD1 matching over 8 bases. The CDR3 consists of 14 residues. The J segment lost 9 bases and the V segment lost 10 bases, leaving 14 bases of the junction unmatched. In germline, CDR1 is MDHEN, CDR2 SYDVKM.

The chain joins TRBV29-1 to TRBJ1-2; no firm D call. Germline lookup yields CDR1 SQVTM and CDR2 ANQGSEA. This CDR3 is 12 amino acids long. V was trimmed by 6 bases and J by 8 bases, leaving 16 bases between them. The CDR3 sequence is CSVVGARGGYTF. The CDR3 DNA follows: TGCAGCGTCGTAGGTGCCCGCGGGGGCTACACCTTC.